The rows below give T cell receptor beta chains drawn from one sample of a study of cytomegalovirus exposure and HLA in healthy donors. Libraries were prepared by immunoSEQ multiplex PCR; TCRdb keeps only in-frame clonotypes and omits some of them. The repertoire has 57,000 or so clones, under 85% of them found once; the top ten carry just over 50%. Sequenced material: PBMCs. These receptors all stem from a man aged 45 to 65 in good health and CMV-seropositive. Each CDR3 is given with its conserved first and last residue. D genes are given only for firm matches. Some rows have no size entry. The others give once, few or many, or a class for an expanded clone.

CDR3 protein	CDR3 DNA	D gene	J gene	CDR3 length	V gene	clone size
CASSSSGGTYEQYF	TGTGCCAGCAGCTCATCCGGGGGGACCTACGAGCAGTACTTC	TRBD2	TRBJ2-7	14	TRBV13	few
CASSSQGQGTDTQYF	TGTGCCAGCAGCTCCCAAGGACAGGGAACAGATACGCAGTATTTT	TRBD1	TRBJ2-3	15	TRBV7-9	NA
CASSLGPGPADTQYF	TGTGCCAGCAGCTTAGGTCCAGGGCCCGCAGATACGCAGTATTTT	NA	TRBJ2-3	15	TRBV7-2	once
CASSILTGPEQFF	TGTGCCAGTAGTATATTGACAGGGCCAGAGCAGTTCTTC	TRBD1	TRBJ2-1	13	TRBV19	NA
CASSFAGANVLTF	TGTGCCAGCAGCTTCGCTGGGGCCAACGTCCTGACTTTC	NA	TRBJ2-6	13	TRBV7-3	NA
CASSVQATSVNEQFF	TGTGCCAGCAGTGTACAAGCGACTAGCGTCAATGAGCAGTTCTTC	TRBD2	TRBJ2-1	15	TRBV6-5	NA
CASSPVLNRGEQYF	TGTGCCAGCTCGCCAGTCCTAAACAGGGGCGAGCAGTACTTC	TRBD1	TRBJ2-7	14	TRBV18	NA
CASFLGQGLISYNSPLHF	TGCGCCAGCTTCCTCGGCCAGGGGTTGATCTCCTATAATTCACCCCTCCACTTT	NA	TRBJ1-6	18	TRBV10-1	NA
CASSQDQTGGYGYTF	TGCGCCAGCAGCCAAGATCAAACAGGTGGCTATGGCTACACCTTC	NA	TRBJ1-2	15	TRBV4-3	once
CAWSALGQGAYGYTF	TGTGCCTGGAGCGCCCTCGGGCAGGGGGCGTATGGCTACACCTTC	TRBD1	TRBJ1-2	15	TRBV30	NA
CASSLNNEQFF	TGTGCCAGTTCCCTTAACAATGAGCAGTTCTTC	NA	TRBJ2-1	11	TRBV11-2	NA
CASSHREIQATNEKLFF	TGTGCCAGCTCCCACCGAGAGATACAGGCAACTAATGAAAAACTGTTTTTT	NA	TRBJ1-4	17	TRBV2	few
CASSRPGQGAYEQYF	TGTGCCAGCAGCAGACCGGGACAGGGTGCCTACGAGCAGTACTTC	TRBD1	TRBJ2-7	15	TRBV28	NA
CASRQTGGSGELFF	TGTGCCAGCAGACAGACAGGGGGCTCCGGGGAGCTGTTTTTT	TRBD1	TRBJ2-2	14	TRBV11-3	NA
CASSLDSHFTDTQYF	TGCGCCAGCAGCTTGGATTCCCACTTCACAGATACGCAGTATTTT	NA	TRBJ2-3	15	TRBV5-1	NA
CASSGYSPLHF	TGTGCCAGCAGCGGGTACTCACCCCTCCACTTT	NA	TRBJ1-6	11	TRBV28	NA
CASGPTGISGNTIYF	TGCGCCAGCGGGCCAACAGGTATCTCTGGAAACACCATATATTTT	NA	TRBJ1-3	15	TRBV10-2	NA
CASSFADTQYF	TGTGCCAGCAGCTTCGCAGATACGCAGTATTTT	NA	TRBJ2-3	11	TRBV7-6	NA
CASSARGARNYNEQFF	TGTGCCAGCAGCGCCCGGGGGGCTAGAAACTACAATGAGCAGTTCTTC	NA	TRBJ2-1	16	TRBV9	few
CASRGSGTVTGELFF	TGTGCCAGCAGGGGTAGCGGGACGGTCACCGGGGAGCTGTTTTTT	TRBD2	TRBJ2-2	15	TRBV27	NA
CASSEYPDRGREQYF	TGTGCCAGCAGTGAATACCCGGACAGGGGGCGCGAGCAGTACTTC	TRBD1	TRBJ2-7	15	TRBV25-1	few
CASSQTGASSGANVLTF	TGCGCCAGCAGCCAGACAGGGGCCAGCTCTGGGGCCAACGTCCTGACTTTC	TRBD1	TRBJ2-6	17	TRBV5-1	NA
CASSSREGPGEQYF	TGCGCCAGCAGCTCCCGCGAAGGCCCCGGGGAGCAGTACTTC	NA	TRBJ2-7	14	TRBV5-1	NA
CASTNDRGPDYGYTF	TGTGCCAGCACCAATGACAGGGGGCCCGACTATGGCTACACCTTC	TRBD1	TRBJ1-2	15	TRBV6-5	NA
CASSSAGLPYEQYF	TGTGCCAGCAGCTCTGCGGGACTACCCTACGAGCAGTACTTC	TRBD2	TRBJ2-7	14	TRBV5-4	NA
CASSNSLQGVVYNEQFF	TGTGCCAGCAGCAACTCCTTACAGGGGGTCGTTTACAATGAGCAGTTCTTC	TRBD1	TRBJ2-1	17	TRBV27	NA
CASSLTGGMNTEAFF	TGTGCCAGCAGCTTAACAGGGGGGATGAACACTGAAGCTTTCTTT	TRBD1	TRBJ1-1	15	TRBV11-2	NA
CASSLGGVGYEQYF	TGTGCCAGCAGCTTGGGGGGGGTAGGCTACGAGCAGTACTTC	NA	TRBJ2-7	14	TRBV5-4	NA
CASSLQGGSIDQPQHF	TGTGCCAGCAGCTTACAGGGGGGCAGCATAGATCAGCCCCAGCATTTT	TRBD1	TRBJ1-5	16	TRBV7-2	NA
CASSGEGQALTYEQYF	TGTGCCAGCAGCGGAGAGGGACAGGCCCTCACCTACGAGCAGTACTTC	NA	TRBJ2-7	16	TRBV21-1	NA
CASSTTAGLGAFF	TGTGCCAGCAGCACGACGGCCGGTCTAGGAGCTTTCTTT	NA	TRBJ1-1	13	TRBV27	NA
CASSLLSGRGPFGANVLTF	TGTGCCAGCAGCTTGTTATCGGGTAGGGGGCCGTTTGGGGCCAACGTCCTGACTTTC	TRBD1	TRBJ2-6	19	TRBV4-2	NA
CAAQAGARYNEQFF	TGTGCCGCCCAAGCAGGGGCGCGGTACAATGAGCAGTTCTTC	NA	TRBJ2-1	14	TRBV27	once